The source of this T cell receptor (beta chain) is a study of identical twins. V dropped 3 bases and J dropped 0 bases, with 15 bases sitting between them. The V gene's germline CDR1 is MNHEY and CDR2 SVGAGI. CDR3 size: 16 residues. TCRdb used MiXCR to reprocess the 5' RACE reads, holding one entry per CDR3 protein. The sample contains about 470,000 distinct CDR3 sequences, 24% of which appear only once. Comments on this clonotype: Its antigen remains unknown.

General study results and limits: Without tracking the same donors, conclusions rested on cross-sectional statistical analysis. Weaker excess sharing between twins was seen in beta out-of-frame sequences.

These data were likewise used in another study, on T cells expressing NK-cell markers. That investigation notes: Beta-chain profiling covered CD3+CD56+NKG2C+, CD3+CD56+NKG2C- and CD3+CD56-NKG2C+ sorted subsets. Seven of eight sequenced donors tested HCMV-seropositive; one tested seronegative.

The receptor's source is a woman aged 18-29 years in good health. The gene calls are TRBV6-5 and TRBJ2-7; D tentatively reads TRBD1 or TRBD2 (5 bases each). The sequencing input was CD4+ T cells sorted from blood. This CDR3 reads CASSYVPGTSSYEQYF. CDR3 DNA sequence: TGTGCCAGCAGTTATGTCCCGGGGACGAGCTCCTACGAGCAGTACTTC.